A selection of T cell receptor beta chains follows, all from one sample in a study of shared clonotypes between healthy human individuals. Some clones are missing from TCRdb's copy, which holds only in-frame ones; the method was immunoSEQ multiplex PCR. The repertoire has about 2,200,000 clones, under 95% of them found once; the top ten carry more than 1.5%. What was sequenced was naive CD8+ T cells from PBMCs. The receptors were sampled from a man aged 18-30 years in good health. Some clones in this sample may be carry-over from other donors' samples. Each CDR3 is given with its conserved first and last residue. A D gene is named only where the DNA matches it firmly. A clone size is listed for some rows: how often the clone was seen (once, few, many), or a class if it is expanded.

j_gene | d_gene | abundance | v_gene | CDR3nt | CDR3aa
TRBJ1-3 | TRBD1 | few | TRBV6-5 | TGTGCCAGCAGGACAGGGAACACCATATATTTT | CASRTGNTIYF
TRBJ2-5 | TRBD1 | once | TRBV6-5 | TGTGCCAGCAGCGGGTTCGGGACAGGGGCAAAGACCCAGTACTTC | CASSGFGTGAKTQYF
TRBJ1-5 | - | - | TRBV15 | TGTGCCACCAGCGATCAGGGAGATCAGCCCCAGCATTTT | CATSDQGDQPQHF
TRBJ2-2 | - | few | TRBV10-3 | TGTGCCATCAGGGAGGGAAGCGAAGCGACCGGGGAGCTGTTTTTT | CAIREGSEATGELFF
TRBJ1-1 | - | few | TRBV4-1 | TGCGCCAGCAGCCAAGAGCCACTGAACACTGAAGCTTTCTTT | CASSQEPLNTEAFF
TRBJ2-7 | TRBD1 | - | TRBV9 | TGTGCCAGCAGCGCCGGGACAGGGGCCCACGAGCAGTACTTC | CASSAGTGAHEQYF
TRBJ2-7 | - | - | TRBV11-2 | TGTGCCAGCAGCGATCCTTCCAAGGCAGGGGAGGGGAACATAAACGAGCAGTACTTC | CASSDPSKAGEGNINEQYF
TRBJ2-1 | - | - | TRBV18 | TGTGCCAGCTCACAGGGCCGTTACGGACCCTCCTACAATGAGCAGTTCTTC | CASSQGRYGPSYNEQFF
TRBJ1-5 | - | - | TRBV27 | TGTGCCAGCAGTTTAGGTGCAGGGGTGATCCATCAGCCCCAGCATTTT | CASSLGAGVIHQPQHF
TRBJ2-1 | - | once | TRBV2 | TGTGCCAGCAGTCAGGGTTGGAGAGAGGGTAATGAGCAGTTCTTC | CASSQGWREGNEQFF
TRBJ2-1 | - | - | TRBV27 | TGTGCCAGCAGCTTGATCGCGCATTACAATGAGCAGTTCTTC | CASSLIAHYNEQFF
TRBJ2-1 | TRBD1 | - | TRBV27 | TGTGCCAGCAGTTTAACTGAACAGGGGGCCGGCTCCTACAATGAGCAGTTCTTC | CASSLTEQGAGSYNEQFF
TRBJ2-3 | TRBD2 | - | TRBV27 | TGTGCCAGCAGTTTACTCGGGACTAGCGGACTTACAGATACGCAGTATTTT | CASSLLGTSGLTDTQYF
TRBJ2-1 | TRBD1 | - | TRBV27 | TGTGCCAGCAGTTTAGGACAGGGGGACTACAATGAGCAGTTCTTC | CASSLGQGDYNEQFF
TRBJ2-5 | - | - | TRBV29-1 | TGCAGCGTTGAAGATCGGGGGCAGGTAAACCAAGAGACCCAGTACTTC | CSVEDRGQVNQETQYF
TRBJ2-7 | TRBD1 | - | TRBV7-9 | TGTGCCAGCAGCTCCCAGGGACAGGGGGCCGGGGAGCAGTACTTC | CASSSQGQGAGEQYF
TRBJ2-2 | TRBD2 | - | TRBV7-3 | TGTGCCAGCAGCTTAAACCCGGGACTAGCGGGAGGTCCGACCGGGGAGCTGTTTTTT | CASSLNPGLAGGPTGELFF
TRBJ2-7 | TRBD1 | - | TRBV28 | TGTGCCAGCAGGTGGACAGGTCTAGGCTACGAGCAGTACTTC | CASRWTGLGYEQYF
TRBJ1-1 | TRBD1 | - | TRBV4-1 | TGCGCCAGCAGCCCGGGGACAGGGGGCTATTTGGCTTTCTTT | CASSPGTGGYLAFF
TRBJ1-1 | - | - | TRBV5-6 | TGTGCCACCGCGGGGGCGGACACTGAAGCTTTCTTT | CATAGADTEAFF
TRBJ1-5 | TRBD1 | - | TRBV4-2 | TGTGCCAGCAGCCAAGGTTTTAGGGGGCGGCGGTATCAGCCCCAGCATTTT | CASSQGFRGRRYQPQHF
TRBJ2-7 | - | - | TRBV6-6 | TGTGCCAGCAGTTACGAGTCCGTTACCTACGAGCAGTACTTC | CASSYESVTYEQYF
TRBJ1-3 | TRBD1 | - | TRBV9 | TGTGCCAGCAGCGTGAGTGGGACAGGGGCCTCTGGAAACACCATATATTTT | CASSVSGTGASGNTIYF
TRBJ2-5 | - | once | TRBV7-9 | TGTGCCAGCAGCTCCCTGATTGTGGACGGAGACAAGAGAACCCAGTACTTC | CASSSLIVDGDKRTQYF
TRBJ2-1 | TRBD2 | - | TRBV30 | TGTGCCTGGAGAGCCCAAGGTAGGACTAGCGGGGCCAATGAGCAGTTCTTC | CAWRAQGRTSGANEQFF
TRBJ2-7 | - | - | TRBV6-1 | TGTGCCAGCAGTGAAGCGACGATCAGGCGTTACTCCTACGAGCAGTACTTC | CASSEATIRRYSYEQYF
TRBJ1-5 | TRBD1 | - | TRBV7-8 | TGTGCCAGCAGCCCCACATATCGAGACAGGGGAGGTCAGCCCCAGCATTTT | CASSPTYRDRGGQPQHF
TRBJ2-1 | TRBD2 | - | TRBV9 | TGTGCCAGCAGCGTAGGTTCGGTAGCGGGAGGGCCAGGCAATGAGCAGTTCTTC | CASSVGSVAGGPGNEQFF
TRBJ2-3 | - | - | TRBV7-9 | TGTGCCAGCAGTCCTATTGCGGTCCCCCCAGATACGCAGTATTTT | CASSPIAVPPDTQYF
TRBJ1-1 | TRBD1 | - | TRBV7-9 | TGTGCCAGCAGGGACGGGACAGCTCCTGAAGCTTTCTTT | CASRDGTAPEAFF
TRBJ1-1 | - | - | TRBV21-1 | TGTGCCAGCAGCACCTCAGGAGACACTGAAGCTTTCTTT | CASSTSGDTEAFF
TRBJ2-7 | TRBD1 | - | TRBV7-9 | TGTGCCAGCAGCTTAGAGGGACAGGCCCTCATCTACGAGCAGTACTTC | CASSLEGQALIYEQYF
TRBJ1-1 | - | - | TRBV7-9 | TGTGCCAGCAGCTTAGTTACCAAGAACACTGAAGCTTTCTTT | CASSLVTKNTEAFF
TRBJ1-5 | - | few | TRBV6-5 | TGTGCCAGCAGTTATGGCGGGGCACATCAGCCCCAGCATTTT | CASSYGGAHQPQHF
TRBJ2-3 | TRBD2 | - | TRBV11-3 | TGTGCCAGCAGCTTCCCCGGGACTAGCGGGCTGCGCACAGATACGCAGTATTTT | CASSFPGTSGLRTDTQYF
TRBJ2-5 | - | once | TRBV7-9 | TGTGCCAGCAGCCGTTTTGGGGAGAGGACCTGGGAGACCCAGTACTTC | CASSRFGERTWETQYF
TRBJ2-1 | TRBD2 | - | TRBV10-3 | TGTGCCATCAAGCCCGTAGCGGGAGTGGGGAACAATGAGCAGTTCTTC | CAIKPVAGVGNNEQFF
TRBJ1-1 | - | - | TRBV11-2 | TGTGCCAGCAGCTTAGCCGGCTTGAACACTGAAGCTTTCTTT | CASSLAGLNTEAFF
TRBJ1-5 | TRBD1 | - | TRBV5-8 | TGTGCCAGCAGCATGGACAGGGGTGTCTTGCAGCCCCAGCATTTT | CASSMDRGVLQPQHF
TRBJ1-3 | - | - | TRBV9 | TGTGCCAGCAGCGGGCAACAGGGATTCAACACCATATATTTT | CASSGQQGFNTIYF
TRBJ1-2 | - | - | TRBV7-8 | TGTGCCAGCAGCTTAGTCACCACCGTCTATGGCTACACCTTC | CASSLVTTVYGYTF
TRBJ2-7 | - | - | TRBV7-6 | TGTGCCAGCAGCTTTGGGGAGGTGGACCGCTACGAGCAGTACTTC | CASSFGEVDRYEQYF
TRBJ2-7 | - | - | TRBV18 | TGTGCCAGCTCACCGGACAGAAGACCTTCCTACGAGCAGTACTTC | CASSPDRRPSYEQYF
TRBJ2-3 | - | - | TRBV6-5 | TGTGCCAGCAGTTACGGGGGATCGACAGATACGCAGTATTTT | CASSYGGSTDTQYF
TRBJ1-1 | - | - | TRBV13 | TGTGCCAGCAGCACCACGACAGGAGAGAACACTGAAGCTTTCTTT | CASSTTTGENTEAFF
TRBJ2-1 | TRBD2 | - | TRBV6-5 | TGTGCCAGCAGTGGACTAGCGGCTCCGACCGATGAGCAGTTCTTC | CASSGLAAPTDEQFF
TRBJ2-1 | - | - | TRBV6-5 | TGTGCCAGCAGTTACTCTTCTAGCGAATACAATGAGCAGTTCTTC | CASSYSSSEYNEQFF
TRBJ2-3 | TRBD2 | - | TRBV27 | TGTGCCAGCAGTCTGACATCCCCGAGGACTAGCGTCGGAGATACGCAGTATTTT | CASSLTSPRTSVGDTQYF
TRBJ2-1 | - | - | TRBV5-4 | TGTGCCAGCAGCTTGTCCAGGACTGAGCAGTTCTTC | CASSLSRTEQFF
TRBJ1-1 | - | - | TRBV4-1 | TGCGCCAGCAGCGGAACCCAGGGAGGCACTGAAGCTTTCTTT | CASSGTQGGTEAFF
TRBJ1-1 | TRBD1 | once | TRBV27 | TGTGCCAGCAGTTCCACTACCGGGACAGCATACACTGAAGCTTTCTTT | CASSSTTGTAYTEAFF
TRBJ1-2 | - | - | TRBV4-2 | TGTGCCAGCAGCCAAGGAGTCGGCTATGGCTACACCTTC | CASSQGVGYGYTF
TRBJ2-1 | - | - | TRBV7-9 | TGTGCCAGCAGCTCGCGACAGTCCTACAATGAGCAGTTCTTC | CASSSRQSYNEQFF
TRBJ2-2 | TRBD2 | - | TRBV4-2 | TGTGCCAGCAGCCAAGATCTTTCGGGGCGGGAGTGGACCGGGGAGCTGTTTTTT | CASSQDLSGREWTGELFF